Listed below are T cell receptor beta chains from one sample, sequenced in a study of shared clonotypes between healthy human individuals. Generated by immunoSEQ multiplex PCR, the TCRdb table keeps only in-frame clones and is missing some. The sample carries about a million clones, around 76% recorded once. The sequenced sample consisted of memory CD4+ T cells sorted from blood. These receptors came from a man younger than 35 in good health. CDR3s include the opening cysteine and the closing phenylalanine or tryptophan. Each record gives: clone size, J gene, V gene, D gene, CDR3 protein, CDR3 DNA. The D gene is left open where the match is weak. Only part of the rows carry a size: once, few, many, or a class if the clone is expanded.

>.|TRBJ2-5|TRBV1|.
CTSSRARWTSGGKQETQYF
TGCACCAGCAGCCGGGCACGTTGGACTAGCGGGGGAAAACAAGAGACCCAGTACTTC
>.|TRBJ1-1|TRBV6-5|.
CASRGNGLHTEAFF
TGTGCCAGCAGAGGAAATGGACTGCACACTGAAGCTTTCTTT
>.|TRBJ1-6|TRBV19|.
CASSPNIPGLRQGSPLHF
TGTGCCAGTAGTCCTAATATCCCGGGACTACGCCAAGGTTCACCCCTCCACTTT
>.|TRBJ2-7|TRBV6-5|.
CASRSRDTYYEQYF
TGTGCCAGCAGGTCCCGGGACACCTACTACGAGCAGTACTTC
>.|TRBJ2-3|TRBV7-9|.
CASSPTGSSTDTQYF
TGTGCCAGCAGCCCCACAGGGTCTAGCACAGATACGCAGTATTTT
>.|TRBJ2-7|TRBV12-5|.
CASGLAPPGSYEQYF
TGTGCTAGTGGTTTGGCACCCCCGGGGTCCTACGAGCAGTACTTC
>.|TRBJ2-5|TRBV6-1|.
CASRAQVQETQYF
TGTGCCAGCAGGGCGCAGGTACAAGAGACCCAGTACTTC
>.|TRBJ2-7|TRBV11-3|TRBD1
CASSFRTGGAYEQYF
TGTGCCAGCAGCTTCAGGACAGGGGGTGCCTACGAGCAGTACTTC
>.|TRBJ1-6|TRBV5-1|.
CASSLAGQYYNSPLHF
TGCGCCAGCAGCTTGGCCGGACAGTATTATAATTCACCCCTCCACTTT
>.|TRBJ1-6|TRBV27|.
CASRRQDAGPLHF
TGTGCCAGCAGAAGACAGGACGCGGGACCCCTCCACTTT
>.|TRBJ1-2|TRBV5-3|.
CASSPEKGNYGYTF
TGTGCCAGCAGCCCGGAAAAGGGGAACTATGGCTACACCTTC
>.|TRBJ1-4|TRBV6-1|.
CASSSQGSNEKLFF
TGTGCCAGCAGTTCACAGGGCTCTAATGAAAAACTGTTTTTT
>.|TRBJ2-5|TRBV7-2|TRBD2
CASSLRRLAVQETQYF
TGTGCCAGCAGTTTAAGGCGTCTAGCGGTCCAAGAGACCCAGTACTTC
>.|TRBJ2-3|TRBV5-1|.
CASSWTGHATDTQYF
TGCGCCAGCAGCTGGACGGGGCATGCCACAGATACGCAGTATTTT
>.|TRBJ2-4|TRBV28|TRBD2
CASEDGGAKNIQYF
TGTGCCAGCGAGGACGGGGGGGCCAAAAACATTCAGTACTTC
>.|TRBJ1-2|TRBV7-9|.
CASTPGVIYGYTF
TGTGCCAGCACCCCTGGGGTTATCTATGGCTACACCTTC
>.|TRBJ2-2|TRBV11-3|TRBD1
CASSFRTGVGSTGELFF
TGTGCCAGCAGCTTCCGGACAGGGGTGGGGAGCACCGGGGAGCTGTTTTTT
>.|TRBJ1-6|TRBV14|.
CASSQVSNSPLHF
TGTGCCAGCAGCCAAGTTAGCAATTCACCCCTCCACTTT
>many|TRBJ1-2|TRBV30|.
CAWSVREGGYTF
TGTGCCTGGAGTGTACGGGAGGGTGGCTACACCTTC
>.|TRBJ1-4|TRBV5-1|.
CASSLEGGPNEKLFF
TGCGCCAGCAGCTTGGAGGGAGGGCCTAATGAAAAACTGTTTTTT
>.|TRBJ2-7|TRBV30|.
CAWSVGGRNEQYF
TGTGCCTGGAGTGTAGGGGGTCGGAACGAGCAGTACTTC
>.|TRBJ1-1|TRBV7-2|.
CASSFRGRRREAFF
TGTGCCAGCAGCTTTCGGGGGAGGAGACGGGAAGCTTTCTTT
>.|TRBJ2-6|TRBV19|.
CASSPSWTGANVLTF
TGTGCCAGTAGCCCGTCCTGGACAGGGGCCAACGTCCTGACTTTC
>.|TRBJ2-7|TRBV6-5|.
CASSPRLVSEQYF
TGTGCCAGCAGTCCCAGACTAGTCTCCGAGCAGTACTTC
>few|TRBJ2-7|TRBV11-3|TRBD1
CASSPTGGREQYF
TGTGCCAGCAGCCCGACAGGGGGCCGGGAGCAGTACTTC